This T cell receptor (beta chain) was obtained from a study of metastatic and nonmetastatic thyroid tumors. The V gene's germline CDR1 is MRHNA and CDR2 SNTAGT. V lost 3 bases and J 6 bases, leaving 9 bases between the germline ends. The length of the CDR3 is 13 residues. TCRdb ran MiXCR on the PCR reads. The sample lists 60,000 to 85,000 clones; roughly a sixth were seen once. This clone was found many times. Until they underwent thyroid surgery, no patient had received any treatment. The V gene is TRBV6-4, the J gene TRBJ2-1; maybe TRBD2 (5 bases). The sequencing input was blood. This TCR was recovered from a female donor with papillary thyroid cancer or a benign thyroid nodule (not recorded which). Some clones in this sample may be carry-over from other donors' samples. The CDR3 is CASSEGEANEQFF. As DNA, the CDR3 is TGTGCCAGCAGTGAGGGAGAGGCCAATGAGCAGTTCTTC.